Detailed here is one T cell receptor beta chain. Its antigen is unknown. This specimen belongs to a study of shared clonotypes between healthy human individuals. The study's findings and limits: Read depth was anticipated to influence clonotype sharing among donors.

Researchers divided each subset's genomic DNA evenly across several immunoSEQ plates. The method was immunoSEQ multiplex PCR; TCRdb's version includes in-frame clones alone and lacks a portion of them. The sample has about 1,500,000 clones; around 97% are singletons. CD4+ cells yielded CD45RA+ naive and CD45RA-negative memory subsets. The CDR3 contains 15 residues. The V gene end was trimmed by 6 bases and the J gene end by 2 bases; junction bases not matched to a gene: 7. Germline V CDR1 and CDR2: MNHEY, SMNVEV (reference sequence). V gene TRBV27 combines with J gene TRBJ2-1; TRBD1 aligns across 7 bases. The sequence derives from a man aged 30-40 years in good health. The material sequenced was naive CD4+ T cells sorted from blood. Subset described: CD45RA+ positively selected. Here the CDR3 reads CASRNVGGAYNEQFF. The CDR3 region has the DNA TGTGCCAGCAGAAACGTAGGGGGCGCCTACAATGAGCAGTTCTTC.